This TCR beta chain was recorded in a study of T cells expressing NK-cell markers. Study-wide context: The study sequenced eight donors, seven HCMV-seropositive and one seronegative.

The CDR3 has 16 residues. The germline V gene encodes CDR1 DFQATT and CDR2 SNEGSKA (reference sequence). TCRdb derives one entry per CDR3 protein from the 5' RACE reads, leaving out DNA. Recorded here are about 460,000 distinct CDR3 sequences; the top ten clones represent approximately 1.5%. In the case of this clonotype: The target antigen is unknown.

Findings of the study overall: Dominant NKG2C+ clonotypes accounted for about 1.0-8% of CD8+ T cells in roughly 6 donors.

V is TRBV20-1 and J is TRBJ2-1; TCRdb's D gene call, TRBD1, goes unchecked for lack of DNA. Material: blood T cells: a sorted CD56 or NKG2C T cell subset, CD4+ or CD8+ T cells, or bulk PBMC T cells (not recorded which). The clonotype was recovered from a woman aged 50 to 60 in good health. The CDR3 loop reads CSAPDGRYHSYNEQFF.